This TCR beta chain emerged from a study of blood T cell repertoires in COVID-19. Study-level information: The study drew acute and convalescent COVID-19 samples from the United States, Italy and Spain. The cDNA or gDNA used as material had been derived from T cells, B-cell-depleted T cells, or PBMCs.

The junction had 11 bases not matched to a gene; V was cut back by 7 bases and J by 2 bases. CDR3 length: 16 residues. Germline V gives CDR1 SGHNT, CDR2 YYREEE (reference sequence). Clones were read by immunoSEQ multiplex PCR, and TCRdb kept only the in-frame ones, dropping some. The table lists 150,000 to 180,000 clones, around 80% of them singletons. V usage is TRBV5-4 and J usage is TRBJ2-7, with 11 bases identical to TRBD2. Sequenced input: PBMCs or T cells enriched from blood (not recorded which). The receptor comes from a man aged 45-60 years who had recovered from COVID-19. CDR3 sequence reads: CASGSGGALTPYEQYF. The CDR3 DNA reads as TGTGCCAGCGGTAGCGGGGGGGCCTTGACGCCCTACGAGCAGTACTTC.